Listed here are 19 T cell receptor beta chains from one sample, sequenced in a study of CD8+ T cells in alopecia areata. Sequencing relied on a cDNA template that was reverse transcribed from extracted RNA. Generated by immunoSEQ multiplex PCR, the TCRdb table keeps only in-frame clones and is missing some. The sample lists roughly 200,000 clones; around two fifths were seen once. Sample treatment: oral pan-JAK inhibitor, 5-10 mg twice daily. Sequenced material: CD4+ T cells sorted from blood, taken between weeks 30 and 35, from a patient treated with tofacitinib. These receptors were taken from a human donor with alopecia areata.

This clone was seen at least ten times. This chain links TRBV29-1 with TRBJ1-4; D remains ambiguous. Trimming stripped 1 base from V and 8 bases from J, with 14 bases between. The CDR3 contains 14 residues. Germline CDR1 SQVTM, CDR2 ANQGSEA. This CDR3 is CSVEGARVGEKLFF. CDR3 bases: TGCAGCGTTGAAGGGGCGCGGGTAGGCGAAAAACTGTTTTTT.

The rearrangement joins TRBV29-1 to TRBJ1-3; D possibly corresponds to TRBD1 (5 bases). This CDR3 has 13 residues. V was shortened by 7 bases and J by 4 bases, with 14 bases between the two germline ends. The germline V gene has CDR1 SQVTM and CDR2 ANQGSEA. CDR3 sequence: CSAIRDSGNTIYF. The CDR3 DNA sequence: TGCAGCGCGATCAGGGATTCCGGAAACACCATATATTTT.

This clone is a singleton in its sample. The V call is TRBV29-1, the J call TRBJ2-4; the D gene could be TRBD1 or TRBD2 (5 bases each). This CDR3 is 14 amino acids long. Trimming shortened V by 7 bases and J by 6 bases, and 19 bases separated the two germline ends. The germline V gene encodes CDR1 SQVTM and CDR2 ANQGSEA. CDR3 residues: CSGKWGIGGNIQYF. CDR3 DNA: TGCAGCGGTAAATGGGGCATTGGGGGAAACATTCAGTACTTC.

This clone was picked up many times. The V call is TRBV18, the J call TRBJ2-2; 9 nucleotides match TRBD1. V lost 5 bases, J lost 4 bases, and 11 bases stayed unmatched. The CDR3 runs 17 residues. Germline values: CDR1 KGHSH, CDR2 LQKENI. CDR3 nucleotide sequence: TGTGCCAGCTCATCCACCGGGACAGGGCCCAGCACCGGGGAGCTGTTTTTT. Protein product: CASSSTGTGPSTGELFF.

The chain couples TRBV4-1 to TRBJ2-7; 8 positions match TRBD1. Per germline, CDR1 MGHRA and CDR2 YSYEKL. The CDR3 extends over 16 amino acids. Trimming removed 2 bases from V and 3 bases from J; junction bases left unmatched: 9. Here the CDR3 DNA reads TGCGCCAGCAGCCAACCCACGACAGGGGTCCGCTACGAGCAGTACTTC. Its protein is CASSQPTTGVRYEQYF.

Turning to this clone: Other DNA sequences in this sample translate to the same CDR3. The rearrangement uses TRBV29-1 and TRBJ1-1, with a possible D match to TRBD1 (5 bases). Germline V lookup: CDR1 SQVTM, CDR2 ANQGSEA. This CDR3 contains 12 residues. Trimming removed 6 bases from V and 0 bases from J, with 8 bases in between. CDR3 sequence (DNA): TGCAGCGTCGGGACGGTGAACACTGAAGCTTTCTTT. This codes for CSVGTVNTEAFF.

This clone was counted between two and nine times. V and J are TRBV7-8 and TRBJ1-6; 8 bases are a match to TRBD1. The J segment lost 10 bases and the V segment lost 3 bases, leaving 11 bases of the junction unmatched. The germline gives CDR1 SGHVS, CDR2 FQNEAQ. The CDR3 spans 16 residues. As DNA, the CDR3 is TGTGCCAGCAGCTTGTACACACGACAGGGGATGTCACCCCTCCACTTT. Encoded protein: CASSLYTRQGMSPLHF. Full variable domain (remainder filled in from reference TRBV7-8 and TRBJ1-6): GAGVSQSPRYKVAKRGQDVALRCDPISGHVSLFWYQQALGQGPEFLTYFQNEAQLDKSGLPSDRFFAERPEGSVSTLKIQRTQQEDSAVYLCASSLYTRQGMSPLHFGNGTRLTVT.

This sequence joins TRBV30 and TRBJ2-2; TRBD1 is a possible D gene (6 bases). In germline, CDR1 is GTSNPN, CDR2 SVGIG (reference sequence). The CDR3 runs to 13 residues. Trimming removed 0 bases from V and 5 bases from J, with 7 bases in between. CDR3 protein: CAWSVQGTGELFF. CDR3 DNA sequence: TGTGCCTGGAGTGTACAGGGAACCGGGGAGCTGTTTTTT.

This rearrangement joins TRBV27 to TRBJ1-1; D may be TRBD1 (5 bases). The CDR3 is 15 amino acids. V gave up 0 bases and J gave up 5 bases, with 13 bases separating them. The V gene's germline CDR1 is MNHEY and CDR2 SMNVEV (reference sequence). In DNA, the CDR3 is TGTGCCAGCAGTTTATCAGGCAGGGTGGGAACTGAAGCTTTCTTT. This encodes CASSLSGRVGTEAFF.

In this sample, this clone turned up a few times. The rearrangement joins TRBV6-5 to TRBJ2-1; TRBD2 agrees at 9 bases. The germline V gene encodes CDR1 MNHEY and CDR2 SVGAGI. Unmatched junction bases numbered 7, after V lost 0 bases and J lost 13 bases. The CDR3 sequence is 14 residues long. The CDR3 nucleotides are TGTGCCAGCAGTTACTCGCAAGCGGGAGGCCACCAGTTCTTC. Translated, it gives CASSYSQAGGHQFF.

This clone came up a few times. The chain couples TRBV30 to TRBJ1-5; TRBD1 is a possible D gene (6 bases). This CDR3 region has 14 residues. Germline V gene data show CDR1 as GTSNPN and CDR2 as SVGIG (reference sequence). Trimming shortened V by 5 bases and J by 1 base, and 12 bases separated the two germline ends. The CDR3 here is CAWQEGGSNQPQHF. The CDR3 nucleotides read TGTGCCTGGCAAGAGGGGGGCAGCAATCAGCCCCAGCATTTT.

The V and J genes are TRBV18 and TRBJ1-2; D possibly corresponds to TRBD1 (6 bases). The CDR3 consists of 14 residues. Germline V gene lookup returns CDR1 KGHSH and CDR2 LQKENI. The V and J ends lost 2 bases and 0 bases respectively, with 7 bases between them. The CDR3 loop reads CASSPAGANYGYTF. The CDR3 DNA reads TGTGCCAGCTCACCAGCAGGGGCTAACTATGGCTACACCTTC.

A few counts support this clone. Here the CDR3 DNA reads TGTGCCAGTAGTCCGTCGGACAGGGGACTGAGTCAGCCCCAGCATTTT. It specifies CASSPSDRGLSQPQHF. V usage is TRBV19 and J usage is TRBJ1-5; 9 bases map to TRBD1. This CDR3 is 16 amino acids long. From germline, CDR1 is LNHDA and CDR2 SQIVND (reference sequence). Trimming removed 5 bases from V and 6 bases from J; junction bases left unmatched: 11.

This clone was detected only a few times. The V gene is TRBV5-5, the J gene TRBJ2-5; weak D call: TRBD1 (5 bases). This CDR3 region has 13 residues. The V gene's germline CDR1 is SGHKS and CDR2 YYEKEE (reference sequence). V was clipped by 4 bases and J by 0 bases, with 7 bases between them. This CDR3 is CASSPGHQETQYF. Written as DNA, the CDR3 is TGTGCCAGCAGCCCAGGGCACCAAGAGACCCAGTACTTC. The whole variable domain, filled in from reference TRBV5-5 and TRBJ2-5, reads DAGVTQSPTHLIKTRGQQVTLRCSPISGHKSVSWYQQVLGQGPQFIFQYYEKEERGRGNFPDRFSARQFPNYSSELNVNALLLGDSALYLCASSPGHQETQYFGPGTRLLVL.

This clone came up a few times. V is TRBV7-8 and J is TRBJ2-4; D is uncertain. From germline, CDR1 is SGHVS and CDR2 FQNEAQ. Trimming cost V 5 bases and J 0 bases, with 14 bases left between them. This CDR3 comprises 16 residues. The CDR3 is CASSRLGPKAKNIQYF. CDR3 sequence (DNA): TGTGCCAGCAGCCGTCTTGGACCAAAAGCCAAAAACATTCAGTACTTC.

This chain joins TRBV27 and TRBJ2-6, with D possibly being TRBD2 (5 bases). V was clipped by 7 bases and J by 0 bases, with 19 bases between them. The CDR3 spans 18 residues. Germline loops: CDR1 MNHEY, CDR2 SMNVEV (reference sequence). The CDR3 loop reads CASIARNPRGSGANVLTF. The CDR3 bases are TGTGCCAGCATTGCCCGAAACCCCCGGGGCTCTGGGGCCAACGTCCTGACTTTC.

The chain is built from TRBV19 and TRBJ1-5; D not resolved. Germline CDR1 and CDR2: LNHDA and SQIVND (reference sequence). CDR3 length equals 12 residues. V was pared by 3 bases and J by 6 bases, with 6 bases between. CDR3 amino acids: CASSMVSQPQHF. The CDR3 coding sequence is TGTGCCAGTAGTATGGTTAGTCAGCCCCAGCATTTT.

The chain employs TRBV9 and TRBJ2-1, with TRBD2 matching over 8 bases. Germline V gives CDR1 SGDLS, CDR2 YYNGEE. The CDR3 contains 16 residues. V dropped 2 bases and J dropped 0; count of bases not matched to a gene: 4. The CDR3: CASSVSGTSSYNEQFF. CDR3 DNA: TGTGCCAGCAGCGTTTCCGGGACTAGCTCCTACAATGAGCAGTTCTTC.

The chain uses TRBV6-5 and TRBJ2-7; 7 bases fit TRBD1. Per germline, CDR1 MNHEY and CDR2 SVGAGI. The CDR3 loop spans 12 amino acids. V lost 4 bases, J lost 4 bases, and 1 base stayed unmatched. The CDR3 DNA is TGTGCCAGCAGTTCACAGGGGTACGAGCAGTACTTC. Protein sequence: CASSSQGYEQYF.